This entry lists 3 T cell receptor beta chains sequenced from one sample in a study of blood T cells in healthy people across ages. Sample-barcoded 5' priming and a J-beta primer mix drove a second PCR of about 7 to 12 cycles. TCRdb reprocessed the 5' RACE reads via MiXCR and lists one record per CDR3 protein. Of 1.5 million or so distinct CDR3 sequences listed, roughly 43% are singletons. Source material: blood. These receptor sequences come from a woman younger than 30 in good health.

The V and J genes are TRBV28 and TRBJ2-1; D is unclear. V lost 6 bases to trimming and J lost 7 bases, with 7 bases between them. Germline lookup yields CDR1 MDHEN and CDR2 SYDVKM. This CDR3 is built from 11 residues. The CDR3 DNA sequence: TGTGCCAGCAGACTTCAAAATGAGCAGTTCTTC. Residues: CASRLQNEQFF.

The genes are TRBV20-1 and TRBJ2-4; 7 bases fit TRBD1. Germline CDR1 and CDR2: DFQATT and SNEGSKA (reference sequence). The CDR3 runs 20 residues. V dropped 0 bases and J dropped 0; count of bases not matched to a gene: 17. The CDR3 region is CSAREDGSRGPLLAKNIQYF. DNA for the CDR3: TGCAGTGCTAGAGAGGACGGCTCAAGGGGGCCCTTACTAGCCAAAAACATTCAGTACTTC.

About this clonotype: Relative to the germline gene, one junction end is altered; a read error may explain this. V is TRBV27 and J is TRBJ1-1; D gene ambiguous. In germline, CDR1 is MNHEY, CDR2 SMNVEV (reference sequence). The CDR3 totals 17 residues. The DNA of the CDR3 is TGTACCAGCAGTGGGGTCCAGAATAAAATGGAGAACACTGAAGCTTTCTTT. It translates to CTSSGVQNKMENTEAFF.